This T cell receptor beta chain originates from a study of blood T cell repertoires in COVID-19. Study information: Both acute and convalescent COVID-19 samples were obtained from the United States, Italy and Spain. T cells, B-cell-depleted T cells, or PBMCs provided the cDNA or gDNA that served as material.

In germline, CDR1 is MGHRA, CDR2 YSYEKL. The CDR3 is 17 amino acids. The trim removed 3 bases at V and 2 bases at J, leaving 9 bases unmatched. Per the original methods: Researchers report that nucleated cell counts were estimated from reference gene primer amplification. TCRdb's table, derived via immunoSEQ multiplex PCR, lists solely in-frame clones and lacks some. That table gives V, J and clone size, and the DNA gave D and trimming. The sample holds roughly 160,000 clones; more than 75% are singletons and the top ten take over 2%. The sample taken for sequencing was peripheral blood. This sequence joins TRBV4-1 and TRBJ2-2, with 7 nucleotides matching TRBD2. The TCR originated in a man in his forties or fifties who had recovered from COVID-19. CDR3 amino acids: CASSHPPLAVNTGELFF. For the CDR3, the DNA is TGCGCCAGCAGCCATCCCCCCCTAGCGGTTAACACCGGGGAGCTGTTTTTT.